This TCR beta chain was obtained from a study of beta chain features in type 1 diabetes. Study-level findings and limits: Moderately but significantly shorter TCRB CDR3s were found in Type 1 diabetes patients in all four CD4+ subsets. Naive, central memory and regulatory TCRB repertoires appeared more similar among patients than healthy donors.

Details on this clone: The antigen remains undetermined.

Every isolated RNA sample was fully reverse transcribed, so sequencing captured expressed TCRB transcripts. The method was immunoSEQ multiplex PCR; TCRdb's version includes in-frame clones alone and lacks a portion of them. Here the sample spans roughly 150,000 clones, 6.5% to 10% being singletons. Germline V gives CDR1 SGHRS, CDR2 YFSETQ. V lost 3 bases and J lost 3; bases outside the gene matches: 8. The CDR3 has 16 residues. The chain recombines TRBV5-1 with TRBJ1-4; 7 bases are shared with TRBD1. The sample consisted of central memory CD4+ T cells from blood. The TCR originated in a young woman with type 1 diabetes. CDR3 sequence: CASSWDSILSNEKLFF. The CDR3 DNA reads as TGCGCCAGCAGCTGGGACAGTATTCTGTCTAATGAAAAACTGTTTTTT.